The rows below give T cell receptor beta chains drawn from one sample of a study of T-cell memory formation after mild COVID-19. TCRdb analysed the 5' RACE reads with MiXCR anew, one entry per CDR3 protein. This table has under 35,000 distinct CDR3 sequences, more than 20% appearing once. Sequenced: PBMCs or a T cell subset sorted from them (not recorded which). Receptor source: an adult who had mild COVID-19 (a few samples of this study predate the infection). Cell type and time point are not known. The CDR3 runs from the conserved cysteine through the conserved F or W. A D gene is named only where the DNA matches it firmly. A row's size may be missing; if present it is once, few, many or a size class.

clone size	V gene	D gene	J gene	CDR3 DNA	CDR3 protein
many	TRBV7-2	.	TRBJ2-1	TGTGCCAGCAGCATCGAGGTCGGTGAGCAGTTCTTC	CASSIEVGEQFF
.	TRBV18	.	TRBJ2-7	TGTGCCAGCTCACCATCCGGGCCCGAGCAGTACTTC	CASSPSGPEQYF
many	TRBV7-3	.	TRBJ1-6	TGTGCCAGCAGCTATACAGGGTCCTATAATTCACCCCTCCACTTT	CASSYTGSYNSPLHF
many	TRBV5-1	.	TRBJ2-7	TGCGCCAGCAGCTTACGGGTAGGGCTAGCTAACTACGAGCAGTACTTC	CASSLRVGLANYEQYF
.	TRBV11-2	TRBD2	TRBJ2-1	TGTGCCAGCAGCCCAAGGGCGGGGGAGGGCCGGTATGAGCAGTTCTTC	CASSPRAGEGRYEQFF
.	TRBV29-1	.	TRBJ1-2	TGCAGCGTTGAAGCAAGGGACTATGGCTACACCTTC	CSVEARDYGYTF
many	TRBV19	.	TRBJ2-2	TGTGCCAGTAGTTTTGGCCAGGGGTTGCCCGGGGAGCTGTTTTTT	CASSFGQGLPGELFF
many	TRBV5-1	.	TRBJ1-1	TGCGCCAGCAGCTTAGAGGGATTCGCTGAAGCTTTCTTT	CASSLEGFAEAFF
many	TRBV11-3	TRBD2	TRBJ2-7	TGTGCCAGCAGCCAAAGCGGGAGGGCCTCCGAGCAGTACTTC	CASSQSGRASEQYF
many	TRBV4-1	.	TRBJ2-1	TGCGCCAGCAGCCAAGAACCGGCTAGAGGCAGGGATGGTTTTAGTGAGCAGTTCTTC	CASSQEPARGRDGFSEQFF
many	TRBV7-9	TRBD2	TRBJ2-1	TGTGCCAGCACTTCGGGTAGCGGGCCTTACAATGAGCAGTTCTTC	CASTSGSGPYNEQFF
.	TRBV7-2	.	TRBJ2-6	TGTGCCAGCAGCTCCCTAAGGAGCTCTGGGGCCAACGTCCTGACTTTC	CASSSLRSSGANVLTF
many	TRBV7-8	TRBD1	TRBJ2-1	TGTGCCAGCAGCGTTCGGGACAGATCTCTCTACAATGAGCAGTTCTTC	CASSVRDRSLYNEQFF
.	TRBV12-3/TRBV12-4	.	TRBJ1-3	TGTGCCAGCAGTTTTGGAGGAAACACCATATATTTT	CASSFGGNTIYF
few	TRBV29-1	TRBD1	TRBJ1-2	TGCAGCGTTCCCTGGACAGGGGGCACCTATGGCTACACCTTC	CSVPWTGGTYGYTF
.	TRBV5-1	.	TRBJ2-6	TGCGCCAGCAGCTTGGTAGGGGTACCTGGGGCCAACGTCCTGACTTTC	CASSLVGVPGANVLTF
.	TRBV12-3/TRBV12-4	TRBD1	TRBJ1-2	TGTGCCAGCAGTTTCCGACAGGGGGCGCTTGGCTACACCTTC	CASSFRQGALGYTF
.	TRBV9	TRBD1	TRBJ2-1	TGTGCCAGCAGCTACCTCCCGGGACAGCCCTACAATGAGCAGTTCTTC	CASSYLPGQPYNEQFF
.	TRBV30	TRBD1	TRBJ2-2	TGTGCCTGGAGGGACAGGGACACCGGGGAGCTGTTTTTT	CAWRDRDTGELFF
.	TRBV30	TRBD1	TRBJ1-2	TGTGCCTGGAGTCAAGGGGGCGTCGATGGCTACACCTTC	CAWSQGGVDGYTF
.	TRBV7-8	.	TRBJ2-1	TGTGCCAGCAGCTTAGACAGGGCCCTCTACAATGAGCAGTTCTTC	CASSLDRALYNEQFF
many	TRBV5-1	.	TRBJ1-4	TGCGCCAGCAAAGTCGGTGGAGACAGAAAACTGTTTTTT	CASKVGGDRKLFF
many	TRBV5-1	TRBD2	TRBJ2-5	TGCGCCAGCAGCAATACAAGGACTAGCGGGGGGGTTCAGACCCAGTACTTC	CASSNTRTSGGVQTQYF
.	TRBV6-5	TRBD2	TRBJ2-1	TGTGCCAGCAGGCAATCGGGACTAGCGGAGCTGAATTCCCCCTACAATGAGCAGTTCTTC	CASRQSGLAELNSPYNEQFF
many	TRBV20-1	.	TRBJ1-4	TGCAGTGCTTCTCCAAGCGGGTCTACTAATGAAAAACTGTTTTTT	CSASPSGSTNEKLFF
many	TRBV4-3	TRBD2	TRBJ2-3	TGCGCCAGCAGCCAAGATCCGCTAGCGGGTAGCACAGATACGCAGTATTTT	CASSQDPLAGSTDTQYF
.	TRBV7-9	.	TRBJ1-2	TGTGCCAGCAGCTCATCCGGGAGCTATGGCTACACCTTC	CASSSSGSYGYTF
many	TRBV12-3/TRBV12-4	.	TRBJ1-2	TGTGCCAGCAGTCAACAGGGAACCTATGGCTACACCTTC	CASSQQGTYGYTF
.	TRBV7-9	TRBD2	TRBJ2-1	TGTGCCAGCAGCTTAGGGACTAGTCCCCATGAGCAGTTCTTC	CASSLGTSPHEQFF
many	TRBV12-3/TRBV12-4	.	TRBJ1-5	TGTGCCAGCAGTCCCACGAACGGGAATCAGCCCCAGCATTTT	CASSPTNGNQPQHF
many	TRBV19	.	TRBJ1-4	TGTGCCAGTACGACATTTACAGGCGAAAAACTGTTTTTT	CASTTFTGEKLFF
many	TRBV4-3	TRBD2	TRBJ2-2	TGCGCCAGCAGCCGGTCGGGACTAGCGAACACCGGGGAGCTGTTTTTT	CASSRSGLANTGELFF
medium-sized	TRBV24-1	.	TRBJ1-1	TGTGCCACCAGTGATTTAAACACTGAAGCTTTCTTT	CATSDLNTEAFF
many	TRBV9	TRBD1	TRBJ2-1	TGTGCCAGCAGCCCCGGACAGGGGGTTGGTAGTGAGCAGTTCTTC	CASSPGQGVGSEQFF
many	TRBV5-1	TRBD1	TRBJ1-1	TGCGCCAGCAGCGGGACAGCGAACACTGAAGCTTTCTTT	CASSGTANTEAFF
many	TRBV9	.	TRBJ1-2	TGTGCCAGCAGCGTAGATGTAACAGGACAGCGAAGCTATGGCTACACCTTC	CASSVDVTGQRSYGYTF
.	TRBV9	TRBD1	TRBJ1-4	TGTGCCAGCAGCGTAGGAGGAGGGACAGATCTGTTTTTT	CASSVGGGTDLFF
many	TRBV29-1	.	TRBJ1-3	TGCAGCGTCGCGGATCGCCCCGGCTCTGGAAACACCATATATTTT	CSVADRPGSGNTIYF
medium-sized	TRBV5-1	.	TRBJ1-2	TGCGCCAGCAGCTTGGTGGCTGGAACCTCTCTCTACACCTTC	CASSLVAGTSLYTF
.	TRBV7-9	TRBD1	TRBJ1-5	TGTGCCAGTGGACAGGGTAGTCAGCCCCAGCATTTT	CASGQGSQPQHF
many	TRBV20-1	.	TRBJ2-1	TGCAGTGCCAAATCAAACAGGAGAAGCTCCTACAATGAGCAGTTCTTC	CSAKSNRRSSYNEQFF
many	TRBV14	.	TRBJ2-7	TGTGCCAGCTCTCGGGTACCAGTCGGACTCTTTTCGTACGAGCAGTACTTC	CASSRVPVGLFSYEQYF
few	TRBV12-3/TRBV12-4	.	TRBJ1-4	TGTGCCAGCAGTACCCTATTTAAACAGGGAGCGGCTAATGAAAAACTGTTTTTT	CASSTLFKQGAANEKLFF
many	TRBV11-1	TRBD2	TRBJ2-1	TGTGCCAGCAGCTTATTCGGGACTAGCGCCACCTACAATGAGCAGTTCTTC	CASSLFGTSATYNEQFF
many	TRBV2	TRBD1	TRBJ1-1	TGTGCCAGCGACAGGGAAAACACTGAAGCTTTCTTT	CASDRENTEAFF
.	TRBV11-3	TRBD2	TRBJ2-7	TGTGCCAGCAGTCGGAGCGGGGAGCCCTACGAGCAGTACTTC	CASSRSGEPYEQYF
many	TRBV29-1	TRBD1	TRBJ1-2	TGCGCCATCCATGGGGGACAGGCTTCATATGGCTACACCTTC	CAIHGGQASYGYTF
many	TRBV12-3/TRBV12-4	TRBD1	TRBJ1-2	TGTGCCAGCGTTCGGACAGGGATATATGGCTACACCTTC	CASVRTGIYGYTF
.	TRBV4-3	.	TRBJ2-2	TGCGCCAGCAGCCAAGAAGGAGTCGGCACCGGGGAGCTGTTTTTT	CASSQEGVGTGELFF
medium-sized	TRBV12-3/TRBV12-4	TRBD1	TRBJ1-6	TGTGCCAGCAGTCAGCGGACAGGGGCTAACTCACCCCTCCACTTT	CASSQRTGANSPLHF
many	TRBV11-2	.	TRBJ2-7	TGTGCCAGCAGCTTGCCCGCTGGGGGATACGAGCAGTACTTC	CASSLPAGGYEQYF
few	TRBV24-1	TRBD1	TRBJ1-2	TGTGCCACCAGTGTAGGACAGGGCGGTGGCTACACCTTC	CATSVGQGGGYTF
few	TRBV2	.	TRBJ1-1	TGTGCCAGCCGAACGGGTCAGGATAGAAGCACTGAAGCTTTCTTT	CASRTGQDRSTEAFF
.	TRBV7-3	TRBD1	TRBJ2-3	TGTGCCAGCAGCTTAACCGGGACAGGGCCACCCACAGATACGCAGTATTTT	CASSLTGTGPPTDTQYF